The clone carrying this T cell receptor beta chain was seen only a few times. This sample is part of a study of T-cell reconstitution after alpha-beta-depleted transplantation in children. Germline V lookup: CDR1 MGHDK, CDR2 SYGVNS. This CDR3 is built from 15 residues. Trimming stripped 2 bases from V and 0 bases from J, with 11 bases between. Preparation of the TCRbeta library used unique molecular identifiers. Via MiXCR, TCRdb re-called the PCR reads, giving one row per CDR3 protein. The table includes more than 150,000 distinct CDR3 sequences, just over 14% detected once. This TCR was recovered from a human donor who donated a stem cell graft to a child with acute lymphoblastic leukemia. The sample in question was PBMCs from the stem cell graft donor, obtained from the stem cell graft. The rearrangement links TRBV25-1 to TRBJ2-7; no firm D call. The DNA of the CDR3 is TGTGCCAGCAGTGAAGCGTCAGGCGTCTCCTACGAGCAGTACTTC. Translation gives CASSEASGVSYEQYF.